This entry concerns a single T cell receptor (beta chain). Its specificity is unknown. The authors prepared the TCRbeta library with unique molecular identifiers. Via MiXCR, TCRdb re-called the PCR reads, giving one row per CDR3 protein. Of around 960,000 distinct CDR3 sequences in the sample, about 29% were seen once. Germline-derived CDR1 and CDR2 are LNHNV and YYDKDF (reference sequence). The CDR3 runs to 16 residues. The ends were cut back, 1 base at V and 3 bases at J, with 13 bases in the middle. The sample is drawn from a study of T-cell reconstitution after alpha-beta-depleted transplantation in children. Study results and caveats: The origin of alpha-beta T cells about two months after transplant was reportedly several hundred expanded graft clones. There were some patients whose high TCRbeta diversity at day 60 came from surviving recipient T cells and thymic progenitors. When one year had passed after transplant, most T-cell counts and diversity came from newly produced T cells.

The V and J genes are TRBV15 and TRBJ1-3, with a weak D call TRBD1 (6 bases). This specimen was PBMCs, mostly from graft donor cells, taken 360 days after TCRalphabeta/CD19-depleted stem cell transplant. The receptor was derived from a boy under two years old who had a stem cell transplant for SCID, so the T cells may come from the graft donor. The CDR3 region is CATSRASGADGNTIYF. The CDR3 nucleotides are TGTGCCACCAGCAGAGCCTCAGGGGCTGATGGAAACACCATATATTTT.